This is a list of T cell receptor beta chains from one sample in a study of molecular identifiers for immune sequencing clone quantification. MiXCR was run by TCRdb on the PCR reads, yielding one entry per CDR3 protein. The sample records about 510,000 distinct CDR3 sequences, over 20% being singletons. The sequenced sample consisted of naive CD8+ T cells from blood, with Jurkat cell RNA spiked in. These receptors were collected from a human donor in good health. Some libraries in this study had Jurkat cell RNA spiked in. The CDR3 runs from the conserved cysteine through the conserved F or W.

v_call	j_call	cdr3_aa
TRBV27	TRBJ1-5	CASSGTGGPSNQPQHF
TRBV12-3/TRBV12-4	TRBJ2-7	CASSFGTGLEEQYF
TRBV4-3	TRBJ2-3	CASSQDRERSTDTQYF
TRBV5-8	TRBJ2-7	CASTVAGEGEQYF
TRBV7-9	TRBJ2-5	CASSLLFGGGNQETQYF
TRBV6-5	TRBJ2-3	CASRIIAGGPADTQYF
TRBV9	TRBJ2-5	CASSGGTPLGYQETQYF
TRBV9	TRBJ1-2	CASSVVRYGYTF
TRBV27	TRBJ2-1	CASSPLTGGPYNEQFF
TRBV30	TRBJ2-3	CAWSVGAGRNTQYF
TRBV13	TRBJ2-7	CASSLGVLADSYEQYF
TRBV25-1	TRBJ1-1	CASSEHGVLRYTEAFF
TRBV19	TRBJ2-2	CASSYRAGPNTGELFF
TRBV27	TRBJ1-4	CASTPGQGALINEKLFF
TRBV6-5	TRBJ2-1	CASSSGPEGGSSNEQFF
TRBV3-1	TRBJ2-7	CASSQGPADSYEQYF
TRBV30	TRBJ2-5	CAWSGEETQYF
TRBV11-2	TRBJ2-1	CASSPGGGPPYNEQFF
TRBV7-9	TRBJ1-1	CASSPGQGADTEAFF
TRBV28	TRBJ2-2	CASSLYSGGELFF
TRBV13	TRBJ2-3	CASSPGPLSDTQYF
TRBV7-2	TRBJ2-1	CASSLVRLAGAEQFF
TRBV30	TRBJ2-1	CAWSATNYNEQFF
TRBV13	TRBJ1-2	CASSLAGETNYGYTF
TRBV7-2	TRBJ2-1	CASSWAGPYNEQFF
TRBV7-6	TRBJ2-3	CASSLGSGGLYTDTQYF
TRBV27	TRBJ2-7	CASASGRSSYEQYF
TRBV9	TRBJ2-3	CASSGHSGGQFTDTQYF
TRBV24-1	TRBJ2-3	CATSDFGLAGEEDTQYF
TRBV27	TRBJ1-6	CASSLDGFGDSPLHF
TRBV6-5	TRBJ2-3	CASSYSAVLSDTQYF
TRBV10-2	TRBJ2-5	CASSYGASLETQYF
TRBV12-5	TRBJ1-5	CASGLPKSSSRDRVNQPQHF
TRBV4-1	TRBJ1-1	CASSQARTSNTEAFF
TRBV7-6	TRBJ2-3	CASSPGLAATFNTQYF
TRBV5-4	TRBJ2-5	CASSPPDLQETQYF
TRBV27	TRBJ1-1	CASSLQGRVTEAFF
TRBV28	TRBJ2-1	CASSPRTSPLEQFF
TRBV20-1	TRBJ2-3	CSARDEEDTQYF
TRBV7-2	TRBJ1-5	CASSLGGFNQPQHF
TRBV7-9	TRBJ2-1	CASSLVPGTYNEQFF